Below, one TCR beta chain is given with its context. Method: immunoSEQ multiplex PCR; TCRdb's copy keeps in-frame clones and lacks some. The sample records 55,000 to 75,000 clones, 90% being singletons. The sample belongs to a study of blood T cell repertoires in COVID-19. Study overall: PBMCs, B-cell-depleted T cells, or T cells were the source of the cDNA or gDNA that made up the material.

This CDR3 region has 14 residues. With 6 bases clipped from V and 7 bases from J, the junction kept 8 bases outside the gene matches. Germline CDR1 LGHDT, CDR2 YNNKEL (reference sequence). The TCR sequence derives from a man aged 60 to 69 with acute or convalescent COVID-19. V is TRBV3-1 (or the pseudogene TRBV3-2) and J is TRBJ2-1; 8 positions agree with TRBD2. The sample comprised peripheral blood. The CDR3 is CASRTGTSNNEQFF. DNA for the CDR3: TGTGCCAGCAGGACCGGGACTAGTAATAATGAGCAGTTCTTC.